This TCR beta chain derives from a study of blood T cell repertoires in COVID-19. This CDR3 is built from 15 residues. Germline V lookup: CDR1 SEHNR, CDR2 FQNEAQ (reference sequence). V gave up 0 bases and J gave up 6 bases, with 12 bases separating them. Clones were read by immunoSEQ multiplex PCR, and TCRdb kept only the in-frame ones, dropping some. Altogether a few hundred thousand clones are present, less than 90% being singletons, with the ten largest covering 2.2%. The sample comprised peripheral blood. This TCR came from a woman between 50 and 59 years old with acute or convalescent COVID-19. V and J are TRBV7-9 and TRBJ1-5; D may be TRBD1 (6 bases). The CDR3 spells CASSLATGSFQPQHF. CDR3 coding DNA: TGTGCCAGCAGCTTAGCCACAGGGAGTTTTCAGCCCCAGCATTTT.